This entry concerns a single TCR beta chain. The CDR3 runs 18 residues. Germline CDR1 and CDR2: LGHNA and YSLEER. V gave up 0 bases and J gave up 2 bases, with 17 bases separating them. Original data processing: Reference gene primer amplification gave estimated nucleated cell counts. Profiling relied on immunoSEQ multiplex PCR, and the TCRdb table lists in-frame clones only, not all of them. Clone size and V and J calls were adopted from that table, with D and trimming inferred from the DNA. Among around 260,000 clones listed, around nine tenths were seen once. Living in 24 US areas, the participants were between roughly 18 and 89 years of age. Categorization into cohorts depended on clinical history that participants reported. The record originates from a study of blood T cell repertoires in COVID-19. Study-level background: T cells, B-cell-depleted T cells, or PBMCs provided the cDNA or gDNA that served as material.

Sequencing was done on a sample of PBMCs or T cells enriched from blood (not recorded which). The chain uses TRBV4-3 and TRBJ2-1, with D maybe TRBD2 (6 bases). This receptor was identified in a woman aged 25-40 years who had recovered from COVID-19. This CDR3 reads CASSQDRSDGRTYNEQFF. DNA for the CDR3: TGCGCCAGCAGCCAAGACCGGTCGGACGGGAGAACCTACAATGAGCAGTTCTTC.